This T cell receptor beta chain derives from a study of shared clonotypes between healthy human individuals. The overall study: Three plates were used per donor for CD4 naive, three for CD4 memory, two for CD8 naive and one for CD8 memory. Study-level results: Memory subsets had estimated richness that was generally smaller than that of naive subsets. Non-shared clonotypes showed lower generation probabilities than clonotypes common to all four donors.

The CDR3 loop spans 18 amino acids. The V gene end was trimmed by 4 bases and the J gene end by 1 base; junction bases not matched to a gene: 16. The germline CDR1 and CDR2 sequences are SGHDT and YYEEEE. A remark on this clone: Its antigen is not known.

The authors' processing: Without quality scores, immunoSEQ junctional reads could not be filtered like full-length reads. Clones were read by immunoSEQ multiplex PCR, and TCRdb kept only the in-frame ones, dropping some. The V and J calls and clone size are taken from that table; D and trimming were inferred from the DNA. The table lists about 680,000 clones, more than 70% of them singletons. This TCR was recovered from a woman younger than 45 in good health. Sequenced sample: memory CD4+ T cells sorted from blood. The subset was: CD45RA-negative fraction. The chain couples TRBV5-6 to TRBJ2-5; TRBD2 matches 7 bases. The CDR3 nucleotides read TGTGCCAGCAGCCAGGGACGGCCTAGCGGTAACAGCCAAGAGACCCAGTACTTC. It encodes CASSQGRPSGNSQETQYF.